The rows below give T cell receptor beta chains drawn from one sample of a study of tumor-infiltrating lymphocytes in primary liver carcinoma. TCRdb re-analysed the multiplex PCR reads in MiXCR, keeping a single row per CDR3 protein. This sample yields about 330,000 distinct CDR3 sequences, of which less than 70% are seen a single time; 5% to 6.5% belongs to the top ten. The sequencing input was peripheral blood. Every receptor here comes from a man between 35 and 55 years old with primary liver carcinoma and hepatitis B virus infection. CDR3s leave out the opening cysteine and the closing phenylalanine or tryptophan. Clone sizes are given selectively: once, few, many, or a class where the clone is expanded.

size	J	V	CDR3
many	TRBJ1-5	TRBV6-1	ASSEGGHSNQPQH
NA	TRBJ2-2	TRBV13	ASSLLKNTGELF
NA	TRBJ2-2	TRBV14	ASSQRLLPGELF
few	TRBJ2-3	TRBV29-1	SVEENFFGSGGAGTDTQY
NA	TRBJ2-1	TRBV6-6	ASSYSNNGLNEQF
NA	TRBJ2-3	TRBV5-4	ASSLKTSWETDTQY
many	TRBJ1-4	TRBV12-3/TRBV12-4	ASSLSRGEKLF
once	TRBJ2-2	TRBV14	ASSQRVSSDNTGKLF
many	TRBJ2-5	TRBV6-5	ASSYSATQY
many	TRBJ2-7	TRBV4-1	ASSKDLQGHSYEQY
many	TRBJ2-7	TRBV29-1	SVELLAGEGYEQY
few	TRBJ1-1	TRBV7-8	ASSLSQNTEAF
NA	TRBJ2-5	TRBV28	ASSPRVRRRQETRY
NA	TRBJ2-7	TRBV11-1	ASSLPGQVYEQH
few	TRBJ1-1	TRBV6-6	ASRSGQGVKAF
NA	TRBJ2-1	TRBV4-3	VSSRVASGKGGEQF
NA	TRBJ2-2	TRBV13	ANSPGLAGENTGELF
many	TRBJ2-2	TRBV11-1	ASSLRTTNTGELF
NA	TRBJ2-7	TRBV6-5	ASSRRLAGGHIYEQY
many	TRBJ1-2	TRBV6-5	ASSLTRDNYGYT
many	TRBJ2-7	TRBV4-1	ASSQVPQGQTYEQY
many	TRBJ2-3	TRBV29-1	SVRSDRGRGGRGTDTQY
NA	TRBJ2-7	TRBV10-2	ASSENGWSSGFQYEKY
NA	TRBJ1-2	TRBV11-2	ASSEGQSSLNHGYT
NA	TRBJ2-7	TRBV11-2	ASSLDPTYSYGQY
many	TRBJ2-2	TRBV29-1	SVQLAGEYTGELF
medium-sized	TRBJ1-4	TRBV11-2	ASSLETGTTTNEKLF
few	TRBJ1-6	TRBV5-5	ASSTRTGGDSPLH
NA	TRBJ2-3	TRBV5-1	ASSLVLTDTQY
few	TRBJ1-1	TRBV12-3/TRBV12-4	ASTSMGNTEAF
many	TRBJ2-7	TRBV11-2	ASSLVGTRDEQY
NA	TRBJ1-2	TRBV29-1	SVEFGTGVRNYGYT
once	TRBJ2-1	TRBV11-1	ASSSHRGQSGEQF
NA	TRBJ2-1	TRBV6-5	ASRRGPPYNEQF
NA	TRBJ2-7	TRBV11-1	ASSFNWGHEQY
many	TRBJ2-7	TRBV28	ASSISGGEQY
once	TRBJ2-5	TRBV11-2	AGSLDRAQETQY
NA	TRBJ1-3	TRBV6-1	ASVGQSSGSTIY
NA	TRBJ2-7	TRBV28	ASSLERETYEQY
NA	TRBJ1-4	TRBV6-1	ASSDPDRSLI
NA	TRBJ2-6	TRBV11-2	VSSLAPSGANVLT
NA	TRBJ1-4	TRBV6-5	ASSYSPLGQRGEKLF
many	TRBJ2-2	TRBV6-6	ASSYTGPDTGELF
NA	TRBJ1-2	TRBV11-2	ASSPTRGGYT
NA	TRBJ2-7	TRBV6-1	ASSTGLTGYEQY
once	TRBJ2-3	TRBV29-1	SVTGAYHELAGTDTQY
NA	TRBJ1-1	TRBV10-3	AIRGTMNIEAF
NA	TRBJ2-1	TRBV13	ASSVNRDNTNNGQF
NA	TRBJ2-2	TRBV11-2	ASSLDGSWELF